This TCR beta chain is from a study of blood T cell repertoires in COVID-19. In the study overall: Sites in the United States, Italy and Spain provided acute and convalescent COVID-19 samples. The cDNA or gDNA used as material had been derived from T cells, B-cell-depleted T cells, or PBMCs.

In the original workflow: It was from reference gene primer amplification that nucleated cell counts were estimated. TCRdb's table, derived via immunoSEQ multiplex PCR, lists solely in-frame clones and lacks some. V and J calls plus clone size are reproduced from that table; the DNA served to infer D and trimming. The table has roughly 200,000 clones, 80% to 90% seen once. Germline-derived CDR1 and CDR2 are GTSNPN and SVGIG (reference sequence). V lost 2 bases to trimming and J lost 5 bases; unmatched junction nucleotides: 6. The CDR3 runs 14 residues. This TCR was sampled from a human donor with active or convalescent COVID-19. The donor label of this sample is uncertain. The gene calls are TRBV30 and TRBJ2-5, with 9 nucleotides matching TRBD1. The specimen was peripheral blood. CDR3 in amino acids: CAWSRTGALETQYF. CDR3 DNA: TGTGCCTGGAGTCGGACAGGGGCCCTGGAGACCCAGTACTTC.